The T cell receptor (beta chain) described here comes from a study of blood T cell repertoires in COVID-19. About the research overall: Sites across the United States, Italy and Spain contributed samples from acute and convalescent COVID-19.

TCRdb's table, derived via immunoSEQ multiplex PCR, lists solely in-frame clones and lacks some. The data contain approximately 120,000 clones, 70% to 90% of them singletons. Trimming pared 2 bases from V and 7 bases from J, leaving 16 bases between. CDR3 length equals 15 residues. In germline, CDR1 is SGHDT, CDR2 YYEEEE. Sequenced material: peripheral blood. The chain is built from TRBV5-6 and TRBJ1-5; D is uncertain. The clonotype originates from a woman at least 80 years old with acute or convalescent COVID-19. CDR3 sequence (DNA): TGTGCCAGCAGCTTAAGTCCGAGTAGTCCCCAGCCCCAGCATTTT. Translated: CASSLSPSSPQPQHF.